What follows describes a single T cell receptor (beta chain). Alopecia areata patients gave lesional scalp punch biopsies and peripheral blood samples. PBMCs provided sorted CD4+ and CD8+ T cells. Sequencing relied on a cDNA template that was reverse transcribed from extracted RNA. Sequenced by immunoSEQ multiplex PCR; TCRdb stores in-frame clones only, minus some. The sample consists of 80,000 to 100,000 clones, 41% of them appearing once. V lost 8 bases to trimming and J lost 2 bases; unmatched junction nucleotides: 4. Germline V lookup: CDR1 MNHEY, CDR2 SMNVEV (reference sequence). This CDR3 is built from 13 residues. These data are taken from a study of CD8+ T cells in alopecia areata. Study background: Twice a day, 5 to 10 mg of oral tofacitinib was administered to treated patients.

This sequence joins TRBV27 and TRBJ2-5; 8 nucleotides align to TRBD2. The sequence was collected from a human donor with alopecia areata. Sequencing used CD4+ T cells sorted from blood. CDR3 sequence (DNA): TGTGCCAGCGTAAAGCGGGGGCAAGAGACCCAGTACTTC. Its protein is CASVKRGQETQYF.